This T cell receptor (beta chain) came from a study of T cells in Graves' hyperthyroidism and ophthalmopathy. The germline V gene encodes CDR1 MNHNS and CDR2 SASEGT. The CDR3 runs to 14 residues. With 6 bases removed from V and 4 bases from J, the gap between germline ends came to 15 bases. Of note for this clonotype: Its antigen is still unknown.

Amplification of TCR beta CDR3 regions was performed using RNA transcripts as template. A first-round RT-PCR of the TCR CDR3 used the HTBI primer set. Via MiXCR, TCRdb re-called the multiplex PCR reads, giving one row per CDR3 protein. The table records around 350,000 distinct CDR3 sequences, about a fifth of them present only once. General study points: Blood samples included most of the expanded thyroid clonotypes exceeding 0.001.

The sequenced sample consisted of blood. V gene TRBV6-1 combines with J gene TRBJ2-5, with a possible D match to TRBD1 (6 bases). The sequence was obtained from a woman between 18 and 30 years old with Graves' hyperthyroidism. CDR3 nucleotide sequence: TGTGCCAGCAGAAGTGGACAGCCTCTAGAGACCCAGTACTTC. Translating gives CASRSGQPLETQYF.